The next 27 T cell receptor beta chains were all read from a single sample in a study of blood T cell repertoires in COVID-19. The protocol was immunoSEQ multiplex PCR, while the TCRdb copy is restricted to in-frame clones and leaves out a portion. The sample contains some 270,000 clones, roughly 85% of which appear only once. The sequenced material came from PBMCs or T cells enriched from blood (not recorded which). The receptors come from a woman aged 45-65 years who had been exposed to COVID-19.

The chain employs TRBV5-4 and TRBJ1-1; D possibly corresponds to TRBD1 (5 bases). In germline, CDR1 is SGHNT, CDR2 YYREEE (reference sequence). This CDR3 is built from 15 residues. V was cut by 3 bases and J by 0 bases, with 12 bases left in between. The CDR3 here is CASSWGLDMNTEAFF. The CDR3 region has the DNA TGTGCCAGCAGCTGGGGATTGGACATGAACACTGAAGCTTTCTTT.

This chain joins TRBV27 and TRBJ2-7, with 8 positions matching TRBD2. V shed 6 bases and J 7 bases; nucleotides not matched to a gene: 8. Germline CDR1 reads MNHEY; CDR2 reads SMNVEV (reference sequence). CDR3 length: 13 residues. CDR3: CASREVRGAEQYF. CDR3 DNA sequence: TGTGCCAGCAGAGAAGTGCGGGGGGCGGAGCAGTACTTC.

This clone was seen only once. The chain couples TRBV5-4 to TRBJ2-3, with D possibly TRBD1 on 6 matching bases. Germline V gives CDR1 SGHNT, CDR2 YYREEE (reference sequence). The V end lost 2 bases, the J end lost 1 base, and 11 bases lay between the germline ends. The CDR3 runs to 15 residues. CDR3 nucleotide sequence: TGTGCCAGCAGCTTAGAAGGGGGACGCACAGATACGCAGTATTTT. Encoded protein: CASSLEGGRTDTQYF.

The J gene is TRBJ2-2, the V gene TRBV4-3; 7 nucleotides line up with TRBD2. V lost 0 bases and J lost 4; bases outside the gene matches: 8. The germline CDR1 and CDR2 sequences are LGHNA and YSLEER. CDR3 length: 17 amino acids. The CDR3 DNA reads TGCGCCAGCAGCCAAGAGGGAGGGACTCTGAGCACCGGGGAGCTGTTTTTT. Residues: CASSQEGGTLSTGELFF.

V and J are TRBV30 and TRBJ1-1, with D possibly being TRBD1 (6 bases). Looked up from germline, CDR1 is GTSNPN and CDR2 is SVGIG (reference sequence). The CDR3 has 11 amino acids. The V and J ends lost 4 bases and 9 bases respectively, with 12 bases between them. Here the CDR3 DNA reads TGTGCCTGGATGGGGGCTAAACAAGCTTTCTTT. Its translation is CAWMGAKQAFF.

This sequence joins TRBV4-1 and TRBJ1-1; TRBD1 agrees at 10 bases. V dropped 0 bases and J dropped 4; count of bases not matched to a gene: 2. CDR3 length: 15 amino acids. Germline CDR1 reads MGHRA; CDR2 reads YSYEKL. The CDR3 protein is CASSQEGQGSTEAFF. The DNA for the CDR3 is TGCGCCAGCAGCCAAGAGGGACAGGGGAGCACTGAAGCTTTCTTT.

The rearrangement links TRBV11-2 to TRBJ1-5, with TRBD1 matching 10 bases. In germline, CDR1 is SGHAT, CDR2 FQNNGV. This CDR3 is built from 16 residues. V shed 1 base and J 6 bases; nucleotides not matched to a gene: 6. CDR3 loop: CASSLGGTGVSQPQHF. CDR3 bases: TGTGCCAGCAGCTTAGGGGGGACAGGGGTGAGTCAGCCCCAGCATTTT.

This clone was counted only a few times. V gene TRBV6-2 or TRBV6-3 combines with J gene TRBJ2-1; possible D gene TRBD2, 6 bases. The germline CDR1 and CDR2 sequences are MNHEY and SVGEGT. The V and J ends lost 5 bases and 1 base respectively, with 9 bases between them. This CDR3 region has 14 residues. CDR3 protein: CASSRGESYNEQFF. In DNA, the CDR3 is TGTGCCAGCAGTCGCGGGGAGTCCTACAATGAGCAGTTCTTC.

V usage is TRBV5-6 and J usage is TRBJ2-1, with D unresolved. The CDR3 extends over 15 amino acids. The ends were cut back, 2 bases at V and 0 bases at J, with 9 bases in the middle. Germline V gene data show CDR1 as SGHDT and CDR2 as YYEEEE. The CDR3 sequence: CASSFHLSSYNEQFF. The CDR3 nucleotides are TGTGCCAGCAGCTTTCACTTAAGCTCCTACAATGAGCAGTTCTTC.

This chain uses TRBV7-9 with TRBJ1-5; a weak D match, TRBD1 (5 bases). The CDR3 is made up of 18 amino acids. V lost 4 bases to trimming and J lost 1 base, with 20 bases between them. CDR1 and CDR2 (germline): SEHNR, FQNEAQ (reference sequence). The CDR3 here is CASSSTQLRQGSNQPQHF. The DNA for the CDR3 is TGTGCCAGCAGCTCGACCCAACTCCGTCAGGGAAGCAATCAGCCCCAGCATTTT.

The chain employs TRBV27 and TRBJ1-2; weak D call: TRBD1 (6 bases). The CDR3 spans 16 residues. V lost 6 bases, J lost 8 bases, and 25 bases lay in between. Germline CDR1 reads MNHEY; CDR2 reads SMNVEV (reference sequence). The CDR3: CASSSTDTGSPGGYTF. CDR3 coding DNA: TGTGCCAGCAGCTCAACAGACACAGGGTCGCCCGGGGGCTACACCTTC.

This clone was found a few times. The rearrangement uses TRBV3-1 (or the pseudogene TRBV3-2) and TRBJ2-7; 8 nucleotides align to TRBD1. The CDR3 runs 19 residues. In germline, CDR1 is LGHDT, CDR2 YNNKEL (reference sequence). Trimming removed 1 base from V and 8 bases from J; junction bases left unmatched: 22. The CDR3 DNA reads as TGTGCCAGCAGCCAAGGGACAGGGTGGGGAATGTTAATCGGAGGCCAGCAGTACTTC. Translating gives CASSQGTGWGMLIGGQQYF.

This clone was observed a single time. V is TRBV12-5 and J is TRBJ2-7, with TRBD1 as a possible D gene (7 bases). Germline CDR1 and CDR2: LGHNT and FRNRAP. This CDR3 is 15 amino acids long. V shed 4 bases and J shed 0 bases, with 13 bases lying between them. The CDR3 DNA is TGTGCTAGTGGTTCGGGGGACAGCCTCTCCTACGAGCAGTACTTC. Translation: CASGSGDSLSYEQYF.

This chain links TRBV7-9 with TRBJ1-1, with 7 bases matching TRBD1. The CDR3 spans 13 residues. CDR1 is SEHNR and CDR2 is FQNEAQ in the germline V gene (reference sequence). J gave up 6 bases and V 1 base, and 2 bases lay outside the gene matches. Here the CDR3 DNA reads TGTGCCAGCAGCTTAGGTACAGGGGCTGAAGCTTTCTTT. This codes for CASSLGTGAEAFF. Filled out from reference TRBV7-9 and TRBJ1-1, the complete variable domain reads DTGVSQNPRHKITKRGQNVTFRCDPISEHNRLYWYRQTLGQGPEFLTYFQNEAQLEKSRLLSDRFSAERPKGSFSTLEIQRTEQGDSAMYLCASSLGTGAEAFFGQGTRLTVV.

V usage is TRBV18 and J usage is TRBJ1-1; D gene unclear. V lost 1 base to trimming and J lost 4 bases, with 10 bases between them. The CDR3 sequence is 14 residues long. Germline-derived CDR1 and CDR2 are KGHSH and LQKENI. The CDR3 loop is CASSPLIEGTEAFF. DNA for the CDR3: TGTGCCAGCTCACCACTTATCGAGGGCACTGAAGCTTTCTTT.

In regard to this clone: One end of the junction fails to match germline, which may point to a read error. The chain is built from TRBV5-4 and TRBJ2-1; weak D call: TRBD1 (5 bases). The germline V gene encodes CDR1 SGHNT and CDR2 YYREEE (reference sequence). The CDR3 contains 15 residues. As DNA, the CDR3 is TGTGCAAGCAGCTCCCAGGGTAGTGTCTACAATGAGCAGTTCTTC. Amino acid sequence: CASSSQGSVYNEQFF.

The chain carries TRBV10-3 and TRBJ2-3, with a weak D call TRBD2 (6 bases). CDR3 length equals 13 residues. The V end lost 7 bases, the J end lost 2 bases, and 10 bases lay between the germline ends. Germline CDR1 ENHRY, CDR2 SYGVKD. The CDR3 spells CAITGTDTDTQYF. Written as DNA, the CDR3 is TGTGCCATCACCGGGACTGACACAGATACGCAGTATTTT.

This clone was seen a handful of times. The genes are TRBV10-3 and TRBJ1-1, with a tentative D call TRBD1 (5 bases). The germline V gene encodes CDR1 ENHRY and CDR2 SYGVKD. V was shortened by 10 bases and J by 3 bases, with 9 bases between the two germline ends. The CDR3 is 11 residues long. The CDR3 sequence is CASQGDTEAFF. The CDR3 region has the DNA TGTGCCAGTCAGGGTGACACTGAAGCTTTCTTT.

The gene calls are TRBV19 and TRBJ2-1; TRBD2 agrees at 8 bases. The CDR3 is made up of 15 amino acids. From germline, CDR1 is LNHDA and CDR2 SQIVND (reference sequence). The V segment lost 7 bases and the J segment 4 bases; nucleotides outside the gene matches: 9. In DNA form, the CDR3 reads TGTGCCAGTAAAAAGCGGGGGCCCTTTTACAATGAGCAGTTCTTC. The encoded protein is CASKKRGPFYNEQFF.

V is TRBV19 and J is TRBJ1-2; D is perhaps TRBD1 (5 bases). The length of the CDR3 is 15 residues. Germline values: CDR1 LNHDA, CDR2 SQIVND (reference sequence). The germline V and J ends were trimmed by 6 bases and 3 bases, with 17 bases remaining between them. The CDR3 spells CASRDTTGPYYGYTF. CDR3 DNA: TGTGCCAGTAGGGATACTACAGGCCCGTACTATGGCTACACCTTC.

The V gene is TRBV19, the J gene TRBJ1-1; D is unresolved. V was pared by 3 bases and J by 5 bases, with 10 bases between. Germline values: CDR1 LNHDA, CDR2 SQIVND (reference sequence). The CDR3 totals 13 residues. CDR3 sequence (DNA): TGTGCCAGTAGTATGTCCGCGGGGACTGAAGCTTTCTTT. It encodes CASSMSAGTEAFF.

The chain has TRBV28 and TRBJ2-2; the match to TRBD2 covers 10 bases. The CDR3 covers 17 residues. With V trimmed by 6 bases and J by 6 bases, 13 bases remained unmatched. Per germline, CDR1 MDHEN and CDR2 SYDVKM. This chain's CDR3 is CASSLSGSGGAPGELFF. Written as DNA, the CDR3 is TGTGCCAGCAGCCTCTCGGGGAGCGGGGGGGCCCCCGGGGAGCTGTTTTTT.

This clone was detected once. The gene calls are TRBV10-3 and TRBJ2-1; 10 nucleotides line up with TRBD2. Trimming removed 9 bases from V and 5 bases from J; junction bases left unmatched: 10. The length of the CDR3 is 15 residues. The V gene's germline CDR1 is ENHRY and CDR2 SYGVKD. The CDR3 loop reads CAIHSGGRLDNEQFF. The CDR3 bases are TGTGCCATTCATAGCGGGGGGAGGTTGGACAATGAGCAGTTCTTC.

V usage is TRBV7-9 and J usage is TRBJ2-2; perhaps TRBD1 as D (6 bases). Trimming removed 3 bases at V and 6 bases at J, with 11 bases between. The CDR3 is made up of 14 amino acids. Germline CDR1 reads SEHNR; CDR2 reads FQNEAQ (reference sequence). CDR3 loop: CASSLTGPPGELFF. For the CDR3, the DNA is TGTGCCAGCAGCTTGACAGGCCCCCCCGGGGAGCTGTTTTTT.

This clone was seen more than once but under ten times. This chain connects TRBV9 to TRBJ1-1; D remains unclear. Germline CDR1 and CDR2: SGDLS and YYNGEE. The CDR3 is made up of 14 amino acids. V lost 1 base, J lost 5 bases, and 12 bases lay in between. The CDR3 DNA reads TGTGCCAGCAGCGTACTAAGCGGGGAAACTGAAGCTTTCTTT. It codes for CASSVLSGETEAFF.

The CDR3 DNA reads as TGCAGCGTTACAGGGGGCTTTAATGAAAAACTGTTTTTT. It codes for CSVTGGFNEKLFF. The chain couples TRBV29-1 to TRBJ1-4, with TRBD1 matching over 9 bases. CDR3 length: 13 amino acids. With V trimmed by 5 bases and J by 4 bases, 2 bases remained unmatched. Looked up from germline, CDR1 is SQVTM and CDR2 is ANQGSEA.

The CDR3 loop is CASSLGGTGYGYTF. The DNA for the CDR3 is TGTGCCAGCAGCTTAGGGGGGACAGGCTATGGCTACACCTTC. The chain combines TRBV5-5 with TRBJ1-2, with 8 bases that match TRBD1. The CDR3 contains 14 residues. V was clipped by 2 bases and J by 4 bases; unmatched bases: 4. From germline, CDR1 is SGHKS and CDR2 YYEKEE (reference sequence).